The next 29 T cell receptor beta chains were all read from a single sample in a study of T cell responses to AZD1222 COVID-19 vaccine. Sequencing was performed with immunoSEQ multiplex PCR; in TCRdb, only in-frame clones are kept and a portion is missing. Of 90,000 to 130,000 clones detected, around 85% appear once; the ten largest clones hold around 4.6%. The sample consisted of peripheral blood, taken on day 0 of AZD1222 vaccination. The receptor source for this set is an adult in good health.

This clone was observed at least ten times. The chain has TRBV6-5 and TRBJ1-4, with D possibly TRBD1 on 5 matching bases. CDR3 length equals 15 residues. Trimming took off 0 bases at V and 5 bases at J, with 10 bases between the two ends. Germline-derived CDR1 and CDR2 are MNHEY and SVGAGI. CDR3 in amino acids: CASSYSRGENEKLFF. The CDR3 coding sequence is TGTGCCAGCAGTTACTCGCGGGGGGAGAATGAAAAACTGTTTTTT.

The chain employs TRBV6-5 and TRBJ2-5; D is unclear. The V end was cut by 5 bases, the J end by 0 bases, with 13 bases between. Germline V CDR1 and CDR2: MNHEY, SVGAGI. The CDR3 is 15 residues long. CDR3 sequence reads: CASSPSGPDQETQYF. Written as DNA, the CDR3 is TGTGCCAGCAGTCCTTCCGGACCAGACCAAGAGACCCAGTACTTC.

The chain links TRBV7-2 to TRBJ1-6; 7 bases map to TRBD1. The ends lost 6 bases at V and 6 bases at J; junction bases unmatched: 8. The CDR3 runs 15 residues. The germline V gene encodes CDR1 SGHTA and CDR2 FQGNSA. CDR3 sequence (DNA): TGTGCCAGCAGTAAGGACAGGAACGCTAATTCACCCCTCCACTTT. Amino acid sequence: CASSKDRNANSPLHF.

This sequence joins TRBV3-1 (or the pseudogene TRBV3-2) and TRBJ1-4; the match to TRBD1 covers 8 bases. CDR3 size: 15 residues. In germline, CDR1 is LGHDT, CDR2 YNNKEL (reference sequence). Losses at the gene ends were 4 bases for V and 7 bases for J; bases not matched to a gene: 8. The CDR3 here is CASSRQTGVGEKLFF. DNA for the CDR3: TGTGCCAGCAGCCGACAGACAGGGGTGGGTGAAAAACTGTTTTTT.

V gene TRBV7-9 combines with J gene TRBJ1-2, with TRBD1 matching 9 bases. Losses at the gene ends were 6 bases for V and 8 bases for J; bases not matched to a gene: 10. Germline-derived CDR1 and CDR2 are SEHNR and FQNEAQ (reference sequence). The CDR3 is made up of 14 amino acids. The CDR3 sequence: CASSSIQGARGYTF. CDR3 DNA: TGTGCCAGCAGTTCTATACAGGGGGCGCGGGGCTACACCTTC.

This clone was seen more than once but under ten times. The chain carries TRBV5-1 and TRBJ2-5; either TRBD1 or TRBD2 may fit D (5 bases each). The CDR3 spans 15 residues. With 0 bases removed from V and 5 bases from J, the gap between germline ends came to 14 bases. Germline CDR1 is SGHRS and CDR2 is YFSETQ. CDR3 DNA sequence: TGCGCCAGCAGCTTGGTCCGGGACCCCGGGGAGACCCAGTACTTC. Protein sequence: CASSLVRDPGETQYF.

This clone was found once. The chain is built from TRBV18 and TRBJ2-2; TRBD2 is a possible D gene (5 bases). The CDR3 contains 15 residues. V dropped 4 bases and J dropped 2 bases, with 11 bases sitting between them. Germline loops: CDR1 KGHSH, CDR2 LQKENI. The chain's CDR3 is CASSREGANTGELFF. The CDR3 DNA sequence: TGTGCCAGCTCACGCGAGGGCGCAAACACCGGGGAGCTGTTTTTT.

The V and J genes are TRBV14 and TRBJ1-3; 7 positions agree with TRBD1. Germline lookup yields CDR1 SGHDN and CDR2 FVKESK. The length of the CDR3 is 15 residues. The J segment lost 4 bases and the V segment lost 4 bases, leaving 7 bases of the junction unmatched. The CDR3 loop reads CASSRQGITGNTIYF. As DNA, the CDR3 is TGTGCCAGCAGCCGACAGGGAATTACGGGAAACACCATATATTTT.

This clone is a singleton in its sample. The genes are TRBV6-2 or TRBV6-3 and TRBJ2-5, with a possible D match to TRBD2 (5 bases). CDR1 is MNHEY, CDR2 SVGEGT, per germline. The germline V and J ends were trimmed by 5 bases and 0 bases, with 10 bases remaining between them. The CDR3 consists of 14 residues. DNA of the CDR3: TGTGCCAGCAGTCCCGGGGATAACCAAGAGACCCAGTACTTC. Protein: CASSPGDNQETQYF.

The chain joins TRBV12-5 to TRBJ2-6; D gene unclear. Trimming pared 10 bases from V and 0 bases from J, leaving 13 bases between. The CDR3 spans 15 residues. CDR1 and CDR2 from the germline V gene are LGHNT and FRNRAP. CDR3 region: CATRVGFSGANVLTF. The CDR3 region has the DNA TGTGCTACACGGGTGGGATTCTCTGGGGCCAACGTCCTGACTTTC. Full variable domain (rest looked up from reference TRBV12-5 and TRBJ2-6): DARVTQTPRHKVTEMGQEVTMRCQPILGHNTVFWYRQTMMQGLELLAYFRNRAPLDDSGMPKDRFSAEMPDATLATLKIQPSEPRDSAVYFCATRVGFSGANVLTFGAGSRLTVL.

About this clone itself: Sequence at one end of the junction differs from germline and may be a read error. This chain joins TRBV28 and TRBJ1-1; D is uncertain. The CDR3 covers 12 residues. Per the germline V gene, CDR1 is MDHEN and CDR2 is SYDVKM. The CDR3 protein is CASPSDRGEVFF. CDR3 in DNA: TGTGCCAGCCCCAGCGATCGAGGAGAAGTTTTCTTT.

The chain is built from TRBV18 and TRBJ1-2; 9 bases line up with TRBD1. V lost 3 bases to trimming and J lost 2 bases; unmatched junction nucleotides: 10. The V gene's germline CDR1 is KGHSH and CDR2 LQKENI. The CDR3 totals 17 residues. The DNA of the CDR3 is TGTGCCAGCTCACCTGGAAGGGACAGGGAACGGAACTATGGCTACACCTTC. It specifies CASSPGRDRERNYGYTF.

The rearrangement uses TRBV28 and TRBJ2-5; 11 positions agree with TRBD2. This CDR3 is built from 14 residues. Germline V lookup: CDR1 MDHEN, CDR2 SYDVKM. With V trimmed by 11 bases and J by 5 bases, 10 bases remained unmatched. The CDR3 region is CASGLAGGGETQYF. The CDR3 nucleotides read TGTGCCTCCGGGCTAGCGGGGGGTGGGGAGACCCAGTACTTC.

The CDR3 here is CASSYGGTSGRTDTQYF. The CDR3 DNA follows: TGTGCCAGCAGTTACGGCGGGACTAGCGGGAGAACAGATACGCAGTATTTT. The chain is built from TRBV6-2 or TRBV6-3 and TRBJ2-3; 14 bases align to TRBD2. Germline V lookup: CDR1 MNHEY, CDR2 SVGEGT. This CDR3 region has 17 residues. The V segment lost 2 bases and the J segment 3 bases; nucleotides outside the gene matches: 4.

The gene calls are TRBV9 and TRBJ1-5; no clear D gene. The germline CDR1 and CDR2 sequences are SGDLS and YYNGEE. V was cut by 0 bases and J by 4 bases, with 11 bases left in between. The CDR3 is 15 residues long. The CDR3: CASSVGTGSNQPQHF. The CDR3 DNA sequence: TGTGCCAGCAGCGTAGGGACGGGTTCTAATCAGCCCCAGCATTTT. Full variable domain (remainder filled in from reference TRBV9 and TRBJ1-5): DSGVTQTPKHLITATGQRVTLRCSPRSGDLSVYWYQQSLDQGLQFLIQYYNGEERAKGNILERFSAQQFPDLHSELNLSSLELGDSALYFCASSVGTGSNQPQHFGDGTRLSIL.

The rearrangement joins TRBV14 to TRBJ2-5, with D possibly being TRBD1 or TRBD2 (5 bases each). The CDR3 length is 14 residues. V shed 4 bases and J shed 2 bases, with 11 bases lying between them. Germline V gene data show CDR1 as SGHDN and CDR2 as FVKESK. The DNA for the CDR3 is TGTGCCAGCAGCCCAGGGACCTATCAAGAGACCCAGTACTTC. Translated: CASSPGTYQETQYF.

V usage is TRBV11-2 and J usage is TRBJ2-1; D not certain. Germline CDR1 and CDR2: SGHAT and FQNNGV. CDR3 length equals 16 residues. Trimming cost V 5 bases and J 2 bases, with 16 bases left between them. In nucleotides, the CDR3 is TGTGCCAGCAGCATTAGAGATGCGTCGACCTACAATGAGCAGTTCTTC. As protein: CASSIRDASTYNEQFF.

This clone was observed a single time. The chain has TRBV6-5 and TRBJ2-1; 11 positions match TRBD2. CDR3 size: 15 residues. Germline V gene lookup returns CDR1 MNHEY and CDR2 SVGAGI. V gave up 2 bases and J gave up 6 bases; unmatched junction bases: 3. CDR3 in amino acids: CASSYGTSGINEQFF. CDR3 nucleotide sequence: TGTGCCAGCAGTTACGGGACTAGCGGAATCAATGAGCAGTTCTTC.

The CDR3 DNA is TGCGCCAGCAGCTCCCTTGGGGGGGCTCTAGAGACCCTCCACTTT. Its translation is CASSSLGGALETLHF. The genes are TRBV5-1 and TRBJ1-6; a weak D match, TRBD1 (6 bases). V was clipped by 3 bases and J by 14 bases, with 21 bases between them. This CDR3 contains 15 residues. The germline gives CDR1 SGHRS, CDR2 YFSETQ.

V and J are TRBV5-6 and TRBJ2-1; TRBD1 matches 7 bases. This CDR3 region has 15 residues. The germline gives CDR1 SGHDT, CDR2 YYEEEE. V dropped 4 bases and J dropped 5; count of bases not matched to a gene: 9. The CDR3 DNA is TGTGCCAGCAGCGAAGGGACAGTAAACCACAATGAGCAGTTCTTC. This sequence encodes CASSEGTVNHNEQFF.

This chain links TRBV28 with TRBJ1-2; D is undetermined. Germline V gives CDR1 MDHEN, CDR2 SYDVKM. The CDR3 spans 12 residues. The V end was cut by 1 base, the J end by 4 bases, with 4 bases between. CDR3 DNA: TGTGCCAGCAGTTTATTTAGCTATGGCTACACCTTC. Translating it yields CASSLFSYGYTF.

The rearrangement links TRBV5-5 to TRBJ1-2; 7 bases line up with TRBD1. Per the germline V gene, CDR1 is SGHKS and CDR2 is YYEKEE (reference sequence). V dropped 0 bases and J dropped 0; count of bases not matched to a gene: 5. The CDR3 has 16 residues. The CDR3 sequence is CASSLVGTAANYGYTF. As DNA, the CDR3 is TGTGCCAGCAGCTTGGTTGGGACAGCTGCTAACTATGGCTACACCTTC.

The V call is TRBV7-2, the J call TRBJ1-2; D is possibly TRBD1 (5 bases). The CDR3 is 14 amino acids. The germline CDR1 and CDR2 sequences are SGHTA and FQGNSA. With 1 base removed from V and 8 bases from J, the gap between germline ends came to 14 bases. CDR3 nucleotide sequence: TGTGCCAGCAGCTTAGACAGGCGGGCGGAGGGCTACACCTTC. This gives the protein CASSLDRRAEGYTF.

This chain uses TRBV5-1 with TRBJ1-1; 10 nucleotides align to TRBD1. Germline assignment: CDR1 SGHRS and CDR2 YFSETQ. CDR3 size: 14 residues. The V and J ends lost 5 bases and 3 bases, in that order; junction bases with no gene match: 4. In nucleotides, the CDR3 is TGCGCCAGCAGACCCGGGACAGGGGACACTGAAGCTTTCTTT. Protein sequence: CASRPGTGDTEAFF.

Written as DNA, the CDR3 is TGTGCCACCCAGTCCAGGGGGAATGAAAAACTGTTTTTT. Amino acids: CATQSRGNEKLFF. The V call is TRBV25-1, the J call TRBJ1-4; TRBD1 agrees at 7 bases. The CDR3 totals 13 residues. The germline V gene encodes CDR1 MGHDK and CDR2 SYGVNS. Trimming at V came to 10 bases and at J to 5 bases, leaving 7 bases not matched to a gene.

The chain combines TRBV9 with TRBJ2-3; 10 bases match TRBD1. The CDR3 has 15 amino acids. V was pared by 0 bases and J by 4 bases, with 2 bases of the junction left unmatched. The germline CDR1 and CDR2 sequences are SGDLS and YYNGEE. The CDR3 DNA reads as TGTGCCAGCAGCGTAGGGGGACAGGGGTCAGATACGCAGTATTTT. This gives the protein CASSVGGQGSDTQYF.

This chain connects TRBV28 to TRBJ1-1; D is unresolved. The CDR3 is 14 amino acids. Germline V lookup: CDR1 MDHEN, CDR2 SYDVKM. The V end was cut by 4 bases, the J end by 0 bases, with 9 bases between. CDR3 nucleotide sequence: TGTGCCAGCAGTTCCGAGGGCCTGAACACTGAAGCTTTCTTT. Protein: CASSSEGLNTEAFF.

The chain is built from TRBV28 and TRBJ1-3, with D perhaps TRBD1 (5 bases). Per germline, CDR1 MDHEN and CDR2 SYDVKM. The length of the CDR3 is 13 residues. V lost 10 bases, J lost 5 bases, and 15 bases lay in between. The CDR3 bases are TGTGCCACCGCCCCGGGACCTCGAAACACCATATATTTT. It translates to CATAPGPRNTIYF.

This chain uses TRBV28 with TRBJ2-3, with D perhaps matching TRBD1 or TRBD2 (5 bases each). Germline V gene lookup returns CDR1 MDHEN and CDR2 SYDVKM. The V gene lost 6 bases and the J gene lost 0 bases, with 13 bases spanning the gap. This CDR3 is built from 15 residues. The CDR3: CASRIPGRSTDTQYF. The DNA for the CDR3 is TGTGCCAGCAGGATACCGGGACGCAGCACAGATACGCAGTATTTT.